This T cell receptor beta chain appears in the sequencing data of a study of T cell responses to AZD1222 COVID-19 vaccine. Study conclusions and caveats: Among AZD1222 vaccinees, only 5 or 6 were seropositive at baseline.

TCRdb's copy holds only in-frame clones and misses some; the assay was immunoSEQ multiplex PCR. Of about 56,000 clones listed, approximately 83% are singletons. Comment on this clone: Its target is not known.

V was pared by 8 bases and J by 6 bases, with 17 bases between. Germline V gives CDR1 MNHEY, CDR2 SMNVEV (reference sequence). CDR3 length equals 13 residues. This TCR was recovered from an adult in good health. The source material was peripheral blood, sampled on day 0 of AZD1222 vaccination. V is TRBV27 and J is TRBJ2-7; D possibly corresponds to TRBD2 (5 bases). The CDR3 sequence: CASSRTAGFEQYF. In nucleotides, the CDR3 is TGTGCCAGCTCTAGGACCGCGGGTTTCGAGCAGTACTTC.